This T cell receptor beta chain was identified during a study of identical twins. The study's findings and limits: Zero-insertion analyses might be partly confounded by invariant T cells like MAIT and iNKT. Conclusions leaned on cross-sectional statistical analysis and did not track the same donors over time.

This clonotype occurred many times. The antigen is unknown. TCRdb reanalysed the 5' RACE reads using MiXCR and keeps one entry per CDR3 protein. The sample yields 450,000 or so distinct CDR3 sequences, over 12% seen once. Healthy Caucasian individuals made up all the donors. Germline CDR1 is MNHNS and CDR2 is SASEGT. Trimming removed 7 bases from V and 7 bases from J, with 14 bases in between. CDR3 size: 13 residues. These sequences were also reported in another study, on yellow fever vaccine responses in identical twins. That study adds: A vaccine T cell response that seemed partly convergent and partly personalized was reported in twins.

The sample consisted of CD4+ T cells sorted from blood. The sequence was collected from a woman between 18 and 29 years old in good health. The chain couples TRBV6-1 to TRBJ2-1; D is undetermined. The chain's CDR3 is CASTRRWGNEQFF. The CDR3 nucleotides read TGTGCCAGCACTAGACGGTGGGGAAATGAGCAGTTCTTC.